The 29 T cell receptor beta chains presented below share a single source sample, sequenced in a study of response to subunit inactivated influenza vaccine. In TCRdb, the RT-PCR reads were re-called with MiXCR into one record per CDR3 protein. The sample records hundreds of thousands of distinct CDR3 sequences, about 18% being singletons. Sample: PBMCs from blood, taken about 5 days after vaccination. These receptors were taken from a man aged 50-59 years who received an inactivated influenza vaccine.

CDR3 in amino acids: CASSRRDGTGELFF. The CDR3, as DNA: TGCGCCAGCAGCCGGCGCGATGGCACCGGGGAGCTGTTTTTT. The rearrangement joins TRBV4-1 to TRBJ2-2, with D uncertain. The ends were cut back, 4 bases at V and 4 bases at J, with 10 bases in the middle. Per the germline V gene, CDR1 is MGHRA and CDR2 is YSYEKL. The CDR3 totals 14 residues.

This clonotype turned up a few times. This chain connects TRBV10-3 to TRBJ1-6; no reliable D call. The CDR3 totals 16 residues. The V end lost 2 bases, the J end lost 10 bases, and 18 bases lay between the germline ends. Per the germline V gene, CDR1 is ENHRY and CDR2 is SYGVKD. The CDR3 region has the DNA TGTGCCATCAGTGAGGCGTCCCCGCAGGATGGATCACCCCTCCACTTT. This translates into CAISEASPQDGSPLHF.

This clonotype has a handful of counts. The J gene is TRBJ1-1, the V gene TRBV4-2, with a possible D match to TRBD1 (6 bases). Germline V CDR1 and CDR2: LGHNA, YNFKEQ. Between the trimmed V and J ends, which lost 1 base and 5 bases, there was a span of 20 bases. There are 17 residues in the CDR3. The CDR3: CASSQGFVASQGTEAFF. The CDR3 DNA sequence: TGTGCCAGCAGCCAAGGGTTTGTTGCTTCCCAGGGGACTGAAGCTTTCTTT.

This clonotype occurred many times. The CDR3 protein is CASTSTNRGHEQYF. In nucleotides, the CDR3 is TGTGCCAGCACCTCAACTAACAGGGGGCACGAGCAGTACTTC. The chain links TRBV12-3 or TRBV12-4 to TRBJ2-7; 9 bases are a match to TRBD1. This CDR3 has 14 amino acids. J was trimmed by 5 bases and V by 7 bases; bases with no gene match: 9.

V is TRBV5-1 and J is TRBJ2-1; TRBD1 might be the D (5 bases). Germline values: CDR1 SGHRS, CDR2 YFSETQ. The length of the CDR3 is 15 residues. The V and J ends lost 2 bases and 3 bases respectively, with 12 bases between them. In DNA form, the CDR3 reads TGCGCCAGCAGCTTAACAGGAGACATCTACAATGAGCAGTTCTTC. Amino acid sequence: CASSLTGDIYNEQFF.

The chain combines TRBV20-1 with TRBJ2-3; D possibly corresponds to TRBD1 (6 bases). The CDR3 consists of 14 residues. With 5 bases removed from V and 0 bases from J, the gap between germline ends came to 12 bases. Per the germline V gene, CDR1 is DFQATT and CDR2 is SNEGSKA (reference sequence). The CDR3 DNA reads TGCAGTGCTTGGACAGTCCCTAGCACAGATACGCAGTATTTT. It encodes CSAWTVPSTDTQYF.

This clonotype appeared a few times. This rearrangement joins TRBV25-1 to TRBJ1-4; D call uncertain. The germline V gene has CDR1 MGHDK and CDR2 SYGVNS. V was cut by 1 base and J by 3 bases, with 9 bases left in between. The CDR3 extends over 15 amino acids. Here the CDR3 reads CASSESRAPNEKLFF. CDR3 bases: TGTGCCAGCAGTGAATCCCGGGCACCTAATGAAAAACTGTTTTTT.

This chain joins TRBV2 and TRBJ1-4, with a possible D match to TRBD1 (6 bases). The CDR3 spans 14 residues. CDR1 and CDR2 (germline): SNHLY, FYNNEI. V shed 6 bases and J shed 5 bases, with 13 bases lying between them. Here the CDR3 DNA reads TGTGCCAGCAGGACAACGACAGGAAATGAAAAACTGTTTTTT. This encodes CASRTTTGNEKLFF.

This clonotype was seen ten or more times. This chain links TRBV12-3 or TRBV12-4 with TRBJ2-5; 7 positions match TRBD1. The CDR3 runs to 13 residues. V gave up 5 bases and J gave up 3 bases; unmatched junction bases: 3. CDR3 nucleotide sequence: TGTGCCAGCAGTACCGGGACAGAAGAGACCCAGTACTTC. It specifies CASSTGTEETQYF.

This clonotype has a count of ten or more. The J gene is TRBJ2-7, the V gene TRBV18, with TRBD2 as a possible D gene (5 bases). The CDR3 covers 12 residues. Trimming cost V 5 bases and J 5 bases, with 10 bases left between them. Germline CDR1 reads KGHSH; CDR2 reads LQKENI. CDR3 nucleotide sequence: TGTGCCAGCTCAGCGAGGGTAGACGAGCAGTACTTC. This codes for CASSARVDEQYF. The full variable domain, its missing parts supplied by reference TRBV18 and TRBJ2-7, is NAGVMQNPRHLVRRRGQEARLRCSPMKGHSHVYWYRQLPEEGLKFMVYLQKENIIDESGMPKERFSAEFPKEGPSILRIQQVVRGDSAAYFCASSARVDEQYFGPGTRLTVT.

This chain uses TRBV12-3 or TRBV12-4 with TRBJ2-5, with D perhaps assigned TRBD1 or TRBD2 (5 bases each). Trimming left V 5 bases short and J 4 bases short, with 17 bases between. This CDR3 region has 15 residues. CDR3 sequence: CASSGDPGRVETQYF. As DNA, the CDR3 is TGTGCCAGCAGTGGGGACCCGGGAAGAGTAGAGACCCAGTACTTC.

In its sample, this clonotype was seen a few times. The chain recombines TRBV6-5 with TRBJ1-1; D gene uncertain. The length of the CDR3 is 16 residues. Germline-derived CDR1 and CDR2 are MNHEY and SVGAGI. Trimming removed 2 bases from V and 4 bases from J, with 17 bases in between. DNA of the CDR3: TGTGCCAGCAGTTACGCAAATAGGGCCGGCAGCACTGAAGCTTTCTTT. This encodes CASSYANRAGSTEAFF.

This clonotype was seen repeatedly, ten times or more. The chain uses TRBV29-1 and TRBJ2-1, with TRBD2 identical over 11 bases. V was clipped by 0 bases and J by 8 bases; unmatched bases: 9. Germline values: CDR1 SQVTM, CDR2 ANQGSEA. The CDR3 contains 16 residues. The chain's CDR3 is CSVEDDSGRAFDEQFF. The CDR3 nucleotides read TGCAGCGTTGAAGATGATAGCGGGAGGGCCTTTGATGAGCAGTTCTTC.

The V gene is TRBV6-1, the J gene TRBJ2-5; 10 nucleotides match TRBD2. Germline V gene lookup returns CDR1 MNHNS and CDR2 SASEGT. The CDR3 runs to 14 residues. V shed 8 bases, J shed 5 bases, and the junction held 8 bases outside the gene matches. CDR3 DNA sequence: TGTGCCAGCGATCTAGCGGGGGTTATGGAGACCCAGTACTTC. Translated, it gives CASDLAGVMETQYF.

V usage is TRBV29-1 and J usage is TRBJ2-1; D perhaps matches TRBD1 (6 bases). This CDR3 contains 15 residues. From germline, CDR1 is SQVTM and CDR2 ANQGSEA. Trimming took off 6 bases at V and 2 bases at J, with 17 bases between the two ends. CDR3 coding DNA: TGCAGCGTAGTTGGGGGCCCCCGTGCCTACAATGAGCAGTTCTTC. It is translated as CSVVGGPRAYNEQFF.

The chain recombines TRBV10-3 with TRBJ2-1, with D hard to call. V was trimmed by 2 bases and J by 8 bases, leaving 4 bases between them. Germline V gives CDR1 ENHRY, CDR2 SYGVKD. CDR3 length equals 11 residues. The CDR3 here is CAISEGYEQFF. The CDR3 nucleotides read TGTGCCATCAGTGAGGGGTATGAGCAGTTCTTC.

This clonotype was observed a few times. The gene calls are TRBV7-9 and TRBJ2-1; no clear D. V lost 4 bases to trimming and J lost 9 bases, with 16 bases between them. CDR3 length: 14 residues. Germline loops: CDR1 SEHNR, CDR2 FQNEAQ (reference sequence). The CDR3 DNA follows: TGTGCCAGCAGCTCAGACTCTTCATACGGTGAGCAGTTCTTC. This codes for CASSSDSSYGEQFF. The full variable domain, with the rest looked up from reference TRBV7-9 and TRBJ2-1, is DTGVSQNPRHKITKRGQNVTFRCDPISEHNRLYWYRQTLGQGPEFLTYFQNEAQLEKSRLLSDRFSAERPKGSFSTLEIQRTEQGDSAMYLCASSSDSSYGEQFFGPGTRLTVL.

This clonotype occurred many times. The rearrangement links TRBV20-1 to TRBJ2-1; D might be TRBD1 (6 bases). CDR1 is DFQATT and CDR2 is SNEGSKA in the germline V gene (reference sequence). The CDR3 length is 17 residues. The V and J ends lost 4 bases and 0 bases respectively, with 19 bases between them. The DNA for the CDR3 is TGCAGTGCTAAGGACAGAACAGGGCCGAGCTCCTACAATGAGCAGTTCTTC. Translating it yields CSAKDRTGPSSYNEQFF.

The rearrangement links TRBV12-3 or TRBV12-4 to TRBJ1-1; D remains unclear. Trimming took off 5 bases at V and 8 bases at J, with 9 bases between the two ends. There are 11 residues in the CDR3. The CDR3: CASSPAQEAFF. Written as DNA, the CDR3 is TGTGCCAGCAGTCCGGCCCAGGAAGCTTTCTTT.

This clonotype was recorded a few times. The rearrangement joins TRBV4-2 to TRBJ2-5; TRBD2 aligns across 9 bases. Germline V gives CDR1 LGHNA, CDR2 YNFKEQ. This CDR3 is built from 17 residues. With V trimmed by 0 bases and J by 4 bases, 9 bases remained unmatched. The CDR3 nucleotides are TGTGCCAGCAGCCAAGATGGATTAGCGGGAGAAGGAGAGACCCAGTACTTC. Its translation is CASSQDGLAGEGETQYF.

For the CDR3, the DNA is TGCGCCAGCAGCCAAGGTCCTAGCGGGAGGGCCCGGATGGATACGCAGTATTTT. Amino acids: CASSQGPSGRARMDTQYF. The chain is built from TRBV4-3 and TRBJ2-3, with TRBD2 matching over 12 bases. V was clipped by 1 base and J by 6 bases; unmatched bases: 11. Germline CDR1 LGHNA, CDR2 YSLEER. The CDR3 length is 18 residues.

The J gene is TRBJ1-1, the V gene TRBV11-2; no definite D call. The germline CDR1 and CDR2 sequences are SGHAT and FQNNGV. The V end was cut by 5 bases, the J end by 3 bases, with 16 bases between. This CDR3 contains 15 residues. The CDR3 nucleotides are TGTGCCAGCAGCCCATGGACTGCTGGGGACACTGAAGCTTTCTTT. It encodes CASSPWTAGDTEAFF.

This chain links TRBV6-5 with TRBJ1-5; D unclear. Trimming cost V 2 bases and J 4 bases, with 15 bases left between them. Germline V gene data show CDR1 as MNHEY and CDR2 as SVGAGI. CDR3 length equals 16 residues. CDR3 loop: CASSYSPPMGNQPQHF. DNA of the CDR3: TGTGCCAGCAGTTACAGTCCCCCGATGGGGAATCAGCCCCAGCATTTT.

The chain links TRBV29-1 to TRBJ2-2, with TRBD2 matching over 9 bases. Trimming removed 5 bases from V and 0 bases from J; junction bases left unmatched: 7. The CDR3 length is 16 residues. The germline V gene encodes CDR1 SQVTM and CDR2 ANQGSEA. The CDR3 region has the DNA TGCAGCGTTCGCAGGTCTAGCGGGGCGAACACCGGGGAGCTGTTTTTT. Translating gives CSVRRSSGANTGELFF.

Only a few counts were recorded for this clonotype. The V call is TRBV12-3 or TRBV12-4, the J call TRBJ1-1; D possibly corresponds to TRBD1 (6 bases). The length of the CDR3 is 13 residues. Trimming pared 6 bases from V and 8 bases from J, leaving 16 bases between. The CDR3 DNA is TGTGCCAGCAGCCCCCGACGGGGGGCCGAAGCTTTCTTT. It is translated as CASSPRRGAEAFF.

The V call is TRBV6-5, the J call TRBJ2-7; TRBD2 agrees at 8 bases. V was clipped by 0 bases and J by 2 bases; unmatched bases: 3. Per the germline V gene, CDR1 is MNHEY and CDR2 is SVGAGI. The CDR3 loop spans 15 amino acids. The CDR3 DNA sequence: TGTGCCAGCAGTTACTCGTCGGGACTAGCCTACGAGCAGTACTTC. The encoded protein is CASSYSSGLAYEQYF.

The J gene is TRBJ2-7, the V gene TRBV3-1; 9 nucleotides match TRBD2. The germline CDR1 and CDR2 sequences are LGHDT and YNNKEL (reference sequence). The CDR3 covers 14 residues. The ends lost 1 base at V and 7 bases at J; junction bases unmatched: 5. CDR3 in DNA: TGTGCCAGCAGCCAAGGGACTAGCGCCTTGGAGCAGTACTTC. This translates into CASSQGTSALEQYF.

In its sample, this clonotype was seen a few times. The chain recombines TRBV5-1 with TRBJ2-2; 9 nucleotides agree with TRBD2. CDR3 size: 15 residues. Germline V gene sequence: CDR1 SGHRS, CDR2 YFSETQ. J was trimmed by 3 bases and V by 4 bases; bases with no gene match: 4. The CDR3 coding sequence is TGCGCCAGCAGCCAGACTAGCGGCCACACCGGGGAGCTGTTTTTT. Its protein is CASSQTSGHTGELFF.

This clonotype has more than one count but fewer than ten. The gene calls are TRBV20-1 and TRBJ2-7; 9 bases are shared with TRBD1. The J segment lost 7 bases and the V segment lost 5 bases, leaving 9 bases of the junction unmatched. CDR1 is DFQATT, CDR2 SNEGSKA, per germline (reference sequence). CDR3 length: 13 residues. CDR3 DNA: TGCAGTGCTGGACCGGGACAGGGTTGGGAGCAGTACTTC. It is translated as CSAGPGQGWEQYF.